This T cell receptor (beta chain) derives from a study of PD-L1 blockade in urothelial cancer. Libraries were prepared by immunoSEQ multiplex PCR; TCRdb keeps only in-frame clonotypes and omits some of them. The data contain about 30,000 clones, more than 75% of them seen just once; the ten biggest clones take up 3% to 4.5%. This TCR was recovered from a man over 45 with urothelial cancer. The source was PBMCs, collected around atezolizumab (anti-PD-L1) treatment.

The DNA of the CDR3 is TGTGCCAGTAGTAGGACAGGGGCTAACTATGGCTACACCTTC. Protein: CASSRTGANYGYTF. The chain recombines TRBV19 with TRBJ1-2; 9 nucleotides line up with TRBD1. Per germline, CDR1 LNHDA and CDR2 SQIVND (reference sequence). The V and J ends lost 4 bases and 0 bases, in that order; junction bases with no gene match: 0. The CDR3 is made up of 14 amino acids.